This T cell receptor (beta chain) was captured by sequencing in a study of blood T cell repertoires in COVID-19. Turning to the study itself: In each case, the material was cDNA or gDNA derived from T cells, B-cell-depleted T cells, or PBMCs.

V dropped 4 bases and J dropped 2 bases, with 12 bases sitting between them. Germline V gives CDR1 MNHEY, CDR2 SVGAGI. The CDR3 is made up of 15 amino acids. The table came from immunoSEQ multiplex PCR; TCRdb's copy has only in-frame clones and leaves some out. The table shows under 550,000 clones, with about 90% occurring only once. The receptor's source is a man aged 18 to 30 with COVID-19, enrolled during active disease. The rearrangement links TRBV6-5 to TRBJ1-5; no clear D gene. Source material: peripheral blood. The CDR3 sequence is CASSSGELGNQPQHF. CDR3 DNA sequence: TGTGCCAGCAGTTCTGGGGAGCTCGGCAATCAGCCCCAGCATTTT.